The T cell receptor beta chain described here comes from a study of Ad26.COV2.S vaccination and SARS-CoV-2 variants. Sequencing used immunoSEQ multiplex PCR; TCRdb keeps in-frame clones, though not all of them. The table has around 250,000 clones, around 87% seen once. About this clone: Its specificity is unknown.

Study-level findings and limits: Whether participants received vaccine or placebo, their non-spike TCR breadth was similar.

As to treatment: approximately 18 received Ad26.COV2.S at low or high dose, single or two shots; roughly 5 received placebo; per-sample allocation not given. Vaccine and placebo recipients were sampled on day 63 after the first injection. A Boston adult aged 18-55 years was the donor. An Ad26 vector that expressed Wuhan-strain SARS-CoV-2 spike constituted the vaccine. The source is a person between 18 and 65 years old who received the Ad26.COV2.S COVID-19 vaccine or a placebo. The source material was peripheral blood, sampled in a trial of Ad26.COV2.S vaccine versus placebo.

The DNA for the CDR3 is TGTGCCAGCAGCGCCACGGGACTAGCACTTACCGGGGAGCTGTTTTTT. Protein: CASSATGLALTGELFF. The rearrangement links TRBV2 to TRBJ2-2; TRBD2 agrees at 9 bases. The CDR3 extends over 16 amino acids. Per germline, CDR1 SNHLY and CDR2 FYNNEI. J was trimmed by 5 bases and V by 6 bases; bases with no gene match: 10.